This TCR beta chain was retrieved from a study of OX40 agonist ivuxolimab in advanced cancers. The overall study: It was ivuxolimab, an agonistic anti-OX40 (CD134) antibody, that patients were treated with. Three patients, one with hepatocellular carcinoma and two with cutaneous melanoma, achieved partial responses.

Libraries were prepared by immunoSEQ multiplex PCR; TCRdb keeps only in-frame clonotypes and omits some of them. The table includes about 50,000 clones, more than 85% detected once. CDR3 length equals 17 residues. Looked up from germline, CDR1 is SGHRS and CDR2 is YFSETQ. The ends were cut back, 1 base at V and 2 bases at J, with 16 bases in the middle. The input for sequencing was CD4+ or CD8+ T cells sorted from blood, taken in a trial of the OX40 agonist ivuxolimab. This sequence was found in an adult with an advanced solid tumor such as melanoma, head and neck, liver or kidney cancer. The chain carries TRBV5-1 and TRBJ1-5; D gene unclear. Here the CDR3 reads CASSLKSPAGGNQPQHF. The CDR3 coding sequence is TGCGCCAGCAGCTTGAAAAGTCCAGCCGGGGGCAATCAGCCCCAGCATTTT.